Detailed here is one TCR beta chain. The V and J ends lost 3 bases and 7 bases respectively, with 19 bases between them. CDR1 is MNHEY and CDR2 is SVGEGT in the germline V gene. The CDR3 totals 15 residues. Through a sample-barcoded 5' primer and a J-beta primer mix, a second PCR was run for roughly 6 to 12 cycles. From the 5' RACE reads, TCRdb called clonotypes with MiXCR, one entry per CDR3 protein. This table holds 1.5 million or so distinct CDR3 sequences, approximately 39% found once. The sample comes from a study of blood T cells in healthy people across ages. The V and J genes are TRBV6-2 or TRBV6-3 and TRBJ2-7; D not resolved. This receptor was identified in a woman aged 18 to 35 in good health. Material for sequencing was blood. CDR3 nucleotides: TGTGCCAGCAGTTATCAACTAAGCGCATACAATGAGCAGTACTTC. It specifies CASSYQLSAYNEQYF.